What follows are 10 T cell receptor beta chains derived from one specimen sequenced in a study of vaccination effects on CD4 cells after COVID-19. No antigen has been identified for these receptors. Antigen-specific CD4+ T cells expanded by the ViraFEST assay with viral peptide pools were then sequenced. Upon completion of under eleven days in culture, CD4+ T cells were isolated. Each vaccine recipient was nucleocapsid antibody negative and had no prior SARS-CoV-2 infection. The repertoire was sequenced with immunoSEQ multiplex PCR; TCRdb's copy has only in-frame clones and lacks some. The table records fewer than 70,000 clones, 80% of them present only once. The input for sequencing was CD4+ T cells from PBMCs cultured with SARS-CoV-2 spike peptides, taken before COVID-19 vaccination. The receptors shown here come from a human donor who received a COVID-19 vaccine.

The rearrangement uses TRBV6-2 or TRBV6-3 and TRBJ1-2; 7 positions agree with TRBD1. The CDR3 length is 14 residues. V trimming: 2 bases; J trimming: 6 bases; junction bases outside the gene matches: 6. Germline V gene sequence: CDR1 MNHEY, CDR2 SVGEGT. DNA for the CDR3: TGTGCCAGCAGTTACCCGACAGGGAGGAATGGCTACACCTTC. Protein product: CASSYPTGRNGYTF.

This clone was seen just once. The J gene is TRBJ2-3, the V gene TRBV3-1 (or the pseudogene TRBV3-2), with a tentative D call TRBD2 (6 bases). Germline assignment: CDR1 LGHDT and CDR2 YNNKEL (reference sequence). V lost 4 bases to trimming and J lost 4 bases, with 18 bases between them. CDR3 length: 16 residues. The CDR3 region is CASSPPRERAPDTQYF. CDR3 in DNA: TGTGCCAGCAGCCCACCCCGGGAGCGGGCGCCAGATACGCAGTATTTT.

The CDR3 loop is CATSSIHTSQETQYF. CDR3 coding DNA: TGTGCCACCAGTTCGATCCACACCAGTCAAGAGACCCAGTACTTC. The J gene is TRBJ2-5, the V gene TRBV24-1; D gene unclear. Germline assignment: CDR1 KGHDR and CDR2 SFDVKD. There are 15 residues in the CDR3. V dropped 6 bases and J dropped 2 bases, with 15 bases sitting between them.

The chain couples TRBV28 to TRBJ2-3; D possibly matches TRBD1 or TRBD2 (6 bases each). Germline V gene lookup returns CDR1 MDHEN and CDR2 SYDVKM. The CDR3 extends over 15 amino acids. Trimming left V 6 bases short and J 0 bases short, with 13 bases between. The DNA of the CDR3 is TGTGCCAGCAGCGAAGGGGGGAGGAGCACAGATACGCAGTATTTT. It codes for CASSEGGRSTDTQYF.

This clone was detected once. V usage is TRBV19 and J usage is TRBJ1-6; TRBD1 matches 7 bases. This CDR3 comprises 13 residues. The germline V gene encodes CDR1 LNHDA and CDR2 SQIVND (reference sequence). With 8 bases clipped from V and 11 bases from J, the junction kept 9 bases outside the gene matches. The CDR3 region has the DNA TGTGCCAGTGGGCAGCACAGGGGCCCACCCCTCCACTTT. The encoded protein is CASGQHRGPPLHF.

This clone was detected only once. The rearrangement links TRBV3-1 (or the pseudogene TRBV3-2) to TRBJ1-5; 7 bases agree with TRBD1. This CDR3 is 13 amino acids long. Trimming cost V 4 bases and J 6 bases; bases outside gene matches: 3. The V gene's germline CDR1 is LGHDT and CDR2 YNNKEL (reference sequence). DNA of the CDR3: TGTGCCAGCAGCCTAACAGGGGCTCAGCCCCAGCATTTT. This encodes CASSLTGAQPQHF.

As to this clone: At one of its ends the junction is not consistent with the germline gene, which may arise from a read error. The gene calls are TRBV6-2 or TRBV6-3 and TRBJ1-2; 8 nucleotides line up with TRBD1. The germline V gene has CDR1 MNHEY and CDR2 SVGEGT. The CDR3 has 15 residues. CDR3 sequence (DNA): TGTGCCAGCAGTAACTCCGGGACAGGACCATATGGCTACACCTTC. It is translated as CASSNSGTGPYGYTF.

V usage is TRBV18 and J usage is TRBJ2-5; TRBD2 matches 7 bases. J lost 0 bases, V lost 6 bases, and 4 bases had no gene match. Germline-derived CDR1 and CDR2 are KGHSH and LQKENI. The CDR3 runs 14 residues. The CDR3 spells CASSPGLHQETQYF. The CDR3, as DNA: TGTGCCAGCTCCCCGGGACTACACCAAGAGACCCAGTACTTC.

V usage is TRBV18 and J usage is TRBJ2-3; the match to TRBD2 covers 7 bases. The germline gives CDR1 KGHSH, CDR2 LQKENI. This CDR3 is built from 14 residues. V shed 5 bases and J 2 bases; nucleotides not matched to a gene: 4. The CDR3 DNA follows: TGTGCCAGCTCAGGGGACTACAACACAGATACGCAGTATTTT. It is translated as CASSGDYNTDTQYF.

This clone was observed a few times. The chain joins TRBV9 to TRBJ2-2, with TRBD1 identical over 7 bases. Germline CDR1 SGDLS, CDR2 YYNGEE. This CDR3 has 13 residues. The V segment lost 4 bases and the J segment 7 bases; nucleotides outside the gene matches: 4. DNA of the CDR3: TGTGCCAGCAGCCCCCAGGGGGACGGGGAGCTGTTTTTT. It encodes CASSPQGDGELFF.